This T cell receptor (beta chain) was retrieved from a study of PD-1 blockade in classical Hodgkin lymphoma. Overall study findings and caveats: Lower baseline TCR diversity was reported for newly diagnosed patients than for healthy donors. Complete responders started with a diversity level that resembled newly diagnosed patients at baseline. Still unresolved is the cause of the repertoire differences, which may be disease activity or prior therapy.

This clone was seen more than once but under ten times. Antigen specificity is unknown. Trimming removed 4 bases from V and 13 bases from J, with 13 bases in between. Germline V lookup: CDR1 SNHLY, CDR2 FYNNEI. The CDR3 consists of 11 residues. Clones were sequenced by immunoSEQ multiplex PCR, and TCRdb holds only the in-frame ones, with some missing. The sample contains nearly 25,000 clones, about 72% of which appear only once. Time point given: cycle 4 day 1 (C4D1), after 6 weeks of nivolumab. All patients relapsed after autologous stem cell transplantation, and brentuximab vedotin exposure varied. The best responses consisted of complete response, partial response or progressive disease.

The receptor was derived from a human donor with classical Hodgkin lymphoma. The rearrangement links TRBV2 to TRBJ1-2, with D perhaps TRBD1 (5 bases). Sequenced material: peripheral blood mononuclear cells (PBMCs), taken before the fourth cycle of nivolumab. The CDR3 is CASSGDVLGTF. The CDR3 DNA is TGTGCCAGCAGTGGGGACGTCTTAGGCACCTTC. Together with reference TRBV2 and TRBJ1-2, the CDR3 gives the full variable domain: EPEVTQTPSHQVTQMGQEVILRCVPISNHLYFYWYRQILGQKVEFLVSFYNNEISEKSEIFDDQFSVERPDGSNFTLKIRSTKLEDSAMYFCASSGDVLGTFGSGTRLTVV.